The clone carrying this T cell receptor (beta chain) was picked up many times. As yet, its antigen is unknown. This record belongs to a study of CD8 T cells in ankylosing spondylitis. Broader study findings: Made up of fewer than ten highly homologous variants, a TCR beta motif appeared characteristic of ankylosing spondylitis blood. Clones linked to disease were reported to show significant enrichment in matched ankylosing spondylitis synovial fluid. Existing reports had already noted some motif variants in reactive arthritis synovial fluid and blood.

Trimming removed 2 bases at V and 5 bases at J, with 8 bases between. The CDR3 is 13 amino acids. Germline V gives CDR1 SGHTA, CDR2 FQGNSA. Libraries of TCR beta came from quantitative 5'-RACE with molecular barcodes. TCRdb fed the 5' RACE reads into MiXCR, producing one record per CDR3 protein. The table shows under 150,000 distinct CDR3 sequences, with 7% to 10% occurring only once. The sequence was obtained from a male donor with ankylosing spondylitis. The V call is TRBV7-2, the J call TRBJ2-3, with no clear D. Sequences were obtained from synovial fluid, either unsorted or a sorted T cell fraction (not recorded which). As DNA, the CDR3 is TGTGCCAGCAGCTTAATTGGTCAAGATACGCAGTATTTT. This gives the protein CASSLIGQDTQYF. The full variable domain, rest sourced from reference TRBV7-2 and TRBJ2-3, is GAGVSQSPSNKVTEKGKDVELRCDPISGHTALYWYRQSLGQGLEFLIYFQGNSAPDKSGLPSDRFSAERTGGSVSTLTIQRTQQEDSAVYLCASSLIGQDTQYFGPGTRLTVL.